The T cell receptor (beta chain) under discussion was sequenced for a study of CD8 T cells in ankylosing spondylitis. Findings of the study overall: There were earlier reports of some motif variants in reactive arthritis synovial fluid and blood. Disease-linked clones proved CD8+ and comparatively uncommon in peripheral blood. Among TCR beta sequences, a motif of eight or nine highly homologous variants appeared characteristic of ankylosing spondylitis blood.

Trimming removed 2 bases at V and 0 bases at J, with 9 bases between. Germline CDR1 SGHVS, CDR2 FNYEAQ. CDR3 length equals 15 residues. By quantitative 5'-RACE with molecular barcodes, the TCR beta libraries were made. TCRdb passed the 5' RACE reads through MiXCR, listing each CDR3 protein once. The sample lists approximately 220,000 distinct CDR3 sequences, 18% occurring once. Worth noting for this clonotype: Its target is not known.

The source of this sequence is a male donor with ankylosing spondylitis. The V and J genes are TRBV7-6 and TRBJ2-3; possibly TRBD1 for D (6 bases). Sequenced sample: blood, either unsorted or a sorted T cell fraction (not recorded which). As DNA, the CDR3 is TGTGCCAGCAGCTTACGACAGGACAGCACAGATACGCAGTATTTT. Translated, it gives CASSLRQDSTDTQYF.